The 20 T cell receptor beta chains listed next were all sequenced from one sample in a study of T cell changes during pregnancy in multiple sclerosis. TCRdb's copy holds only in-frame clones and misses some; the assay was immunoSEQ multiplex PCR. The sample comprises 30,000 to 45,000 clones, approximately 92% of which are singletons, and 1.2% rests with the top ten. Sequenced: PBMCs (not recorded whether the cells were cultured). The receptor set was obtained from a female donor with multiple sclerosis, enrolled in a pregnancy study.

The genes are TRBV28 and TRBJ2-5; weak D call: TRBD1 (6 bases). The CDR3 covers 16 residues. Germline CDR1 reads MDHEN; CDR2 reads SYDVKM. Trimming left V 3 bases short and J 6 bases short, with 20 bases between. CDR3 sequence reads: CASSFRQTRGSKTQYF. In DNA, the CDR3 is TGTGCCAGCAGTTTCCGCCAGACCAGGGGTTCCAAGACCCAGTACTTC.

V is TRBV7-9 and J is TRBJ1-4; 8 bases are shared with TRBD1. V was pared by 8 bases and J by 7 bases, with 9 bases of the junction left unmatched. Per the germline V gene, CDR1 is SEHNR and CDR2 is FQNEAQ (reference sequence). The CDR3 spans 14 residues. The CDR3 DNA sequence: TGTGCCAGCGGTCAGGGGGCAGGTAGTGAAAAACTGTTTTTT. It is translated as CASGQGAGSEKLFF.

This chain connects TRBV5-4 to TRBJ2-7; TRBD1 matches at 11 bases. CDR1 and CDR2 from the germline V gene are SGHNT and YYREEE (reference sequence). This CDR3 is built from 15 residues. Trimming took 4 bases from V and 4 from J; bases not matched to a gene: 7. The CDR3, as DNA: TGTGCCAGCAGCCAACCGGGACAGGGGGTTTACGAGCAGTACTTC. It codes for CASSQPGQGVYEQYF.

This clone showed up just a few times. V usage is TRBV7-6 and J usage is TRBJ2-1; D gene unclear. V was clipped by 2 bases and J by 5 bases, with 10 bases between them. CDR3 length: 14 residues. The germline V gene encodes CDR1 SGHVS and CDR2 FNYEAQ. CDR3: CASSLFWHHNEQFF. CDR3 coding DNA: TGTGCCAGCAGCTTATTCTGGCACCACAATGAGCAGTTCTTC.

The rearrangement links TRBV6-6 to TRBJ1-2; D might be TRBD1 (6 bases). The CDR3 covers 14 residues. Germline lookup yields CDR1 MNHNY and CDR2 SVGAGI (reference sequence). Trimming removed 7 bases at V and 8 bases at J, with 20 bases between. The CDR3 loop reads CASKGEGFARGYTF. CDR3 in DNA: TGTGCCAGCAAGGGGGAAGGGTTCGCTCGGGGCTACACCTTC.

This clone was seen a few times. The J gene is TRBJ1-3, the V gene TRBV21-1; the table's D call of TRBD1 was not tested on the DNA. TRBV21-1 is shown as a pseudogene. The CDR3 is made up of 15 amino acids. The CDR3 region has the DNA TGTGCCAGCAGCAAAGGGGCAGGGGGGGGAAACACCATATATTTT. This gives the protein CASSKGAGGGNTIYF.

This clone has just a few counts. The gene calls are TRBV7-7 and TRBJ1-4, with D perhaps TRBD1 (6 bases). There are 12 residues in the CDR3. CDR1 and CDR2 from the germline V gene are SSHAT and FNYEAQ (reference sequence). Trimming cost V 5 bases and J 14 bases, with 15 bases left between them. The CDR3 DNA sequence: TGTGCCAGCAGCGAGACAGGTTACGTCCTGTTTTTT. This translates into CASSETGYVLFF.

The chain has TRBV5-1 and TRBJ2-7, with D possibly being TRBD1 or TRBD2 (6 bases each). This CDR3 region has 15 residues. V gave up 4 bases and J gave up 0 bases, with 14 bases separating them. CDR1 and CDR2 (germline): SGHRS, YFSETQ. The CDR3 DNA reads as TGCGCCAGCAGCCCGGGGGCGGACCACTCCTACGAGCAGTACTTC. Its protein product is CASSPGADHSYEQYF.

The rearrangement links TRBV19 to TRBJ2-3, with 10 positions matching TRBD2. The CDR3 loop spans 14 amino acids. V was pared by 5 bases and J by 3 bases, with 2 bases of the junction left unmatched. Germline V gene data show CDR1 as LNHDA and CDR2 as SQIVND (reference sequence). The CDR3 region is CASSLAGVTDTQYF. For the CDR3, the DNA is TGTGCCAGTAGTCTAGCGGGAGTTACAGATACGCAGTATTTT.

The V and J genes are TRBV11-3 and TRBJ2-3; TRBD1 matches at 9 bases. Germline CDR1 is SGHNT and CDR2 is YENEEA. This CDR3 spans 16 amino acids. The V and J ends lost 5 bases and 2 bases, in that order; junction bases with no gene match: 8. The CDR3 nucleotides are TGTGCCAGCAGCCAGTGGACAGGGGAAGACACAGATACGCAGTATTTT. Translation gives CASSQWTGEDTDTQYF.

This chain uses TRBV7-2 with TRBJ2-7; 9 bases line up with TRBD2. The ends lost 5 bases at V and 3 bases at J; junction bases unmatched: 8. Germline V gene sequence: CDR1 SGHTA, CDR2 FQGNSA. The CDR3 loop spans 15 amino acids. The CDR3 DNA reads TGTGCCAGCAGCCGTCCGGGACTAGCAGGCTACGAGCAGTACTTC. Its translation is CASSRPGLAGYEQYF.

The rearrangement uses TRBV7-9 and TRBJ1-4, with D possibly TRBD1 on 5 matching bases. CDR3 length: 15 amino acids. The germline V gene encodes CDR1 SEHNR and CDR2 FQNEAQ (reference sequence). V dropped 5 bases and J dropped 3 bases, with 13 bases sitting between them. This chain's CDR3 is CASSPRGGANEKLFF. For the CDR3, the DNA is TGTGCCAGCAGCCCGAGGGGAGGCGCTAATGAAAAACTGTTTTTT.

The chain recombines TRBV12-1 with TRBJ2-7; the table's D call TRBD2 went unverified against the DNA. TRBV12-1 is designated a pseudogene. The CDR3 covers 14 residues. The CDR3: CASSRQEGYYEQYF. The CDR3 DNA reads TGTGCCAGCAGTCGTCAGGAGGGGTACTACGAGCAGTACTTC.

This chain uses TRBV12-5 with TRBJ1-1; unclear D gene. The V gene's germline CDR1 is LGHNT and CDR2 FRNRAP. The CDR3 is 9 amino acids. Trimming stripped 6 bases from V and 8 bases from J, with 4 bases between. The CDR3 coding sequence is TGTGCTAGTGGGCGAGAAGCTTTCTTT. This codes for CASGREAFF.

The chain employs TRBV6-5 and TRBJ1-4, with 7 bases identical to TRBD1. Germline-derived CDR1 and CDR2 are MNHEY and SVGAGI. The CDR3 extends over 15 amino acids. V lost 5 bases, J lost 4 bases, and 7 bases stayed unmatched. The CDR3 spells CASSTHRGGNEKLFF. Here the CDR3 DNA reads TGTGCCAGCAGTACCCACAGGGGAGGTAATGAAAAACTGTTTTTT.

The rearrangement joins TRBV6-1 to TRBJ1-1; the D is unclear. The CDR3 is made up of 13 amino acids. Germline V gene sequence: CDR1 MNHNS, CDR2 SASEGT. V lost 1 base and J 5 bases, leaving 8 bases between the germline ends. DNA of the CDR3: TGTGCCAGCAGTGAAGATGGGCGGACTGAAGCTTTCTTT. Translating gives CASSEDGRTEAFF.

The rearrangement links TRBV19 to TRBJ2-6; possible D gene TRBD1, 5 bases. V was pared by 6 bases and J by 6 bases, with 24 bases between. The CDR3 has 18 residues. CDR1 is LNHDA and CDR2 is SQIVND in the germline V gene (reference sequence). The CDR3 DNA is TGTGCCAGTAGCCCCAACTGGGGCGTTGCTCTGGAGGCCAACGTCCTGACTTTC. Translation gives CASSPNWGVALEANVLTF.

This clone was counted once. CDR3: CASSSGRDEQFF. The DNA for the CDR3 is TGCGCCAGCAGTTCAGGGAGGGATGAGCAGTTCTTC. This chain uses TRBV10-1 with TRBJ2-1; TRBD2 matches at 7 bases. V was pared by 5 bases and J by 8 bases, with 3 bases of the junction left unmatched. The CDR3 covers 12 residues. CDR1 and CDR2 (germline): WNHNN, SYGVQD (reference sequence).

This chain uses TRBV27 with TRBJ2-3; perhaps TRBD1 as D (6 bases). This CDR3 comprises 16 residues. V was pared by 4 bases and J by 2 bases, with 16 bases between. Germline V gene data show CDR1 as MNHEY and CDR2 as SMNVEV (reference sequence). CDR3 region: CASSSDRDTDTDTQYF. As DNA, the CDR3 is TGTGCCAGCAGTTCCGACCGGGACACCGACACAGATACGCAGTATTTT.

This chain joins TRBV28 and TRBJ1-2; TRBD1 aligns across 10 bases. Germline lookup yields CDR1 MDHEN and CDR2 SYDVKM. The junction had 9 bases not matched to a gene; V was cut back by 5 bases and J by 6 bases. This CDR3 spans 15 amino acids. CDR3 nucleotides: TGTGCCAGCAGTCCCCCTGGGACAGGGGTGAATGGCTACACCTTC. Protein sequence: CASSPPGTGVNGYTF.